Listed below are T cell receptor beta chains from one sample, sequenced in a study of PD-L1 blockade in urothelial cancer. TCRdb's copy holds only in-frame clones and misses some; the assay was immunoSEQ multiplex PCR. The sample carries 70,000 to 80,000 clones, around 81% recorded once. The sample consisted of PBMCs, taken around atezolizumab (anti-PD-L1) treatment. These receptors originate from a man aged 40-49 years with urothelial cancer. The CDR3 runs from the conserved cysteine through the conserved F or W. Each record gives: V gene, D gene, clone size, J gene, CDR3 DNA, CDR3 protein. D genes are given only for firm matches. Not every row has a clone size; where given, it reads once, few, many or a size class.

>TRBV21-1|NA|NA|TRBJ2-7
TGTGCCAGCAGCAGGAGGGGAAAGTCCTACGAGCAGTACTTC
CASSRRGKSYEQYF
>TRBV14|NA|NA|TRBJ2-7
TGTGCCAGCAGCCAAGGGCTCGAGCAGTACTTC
CASSQGLEQYF
>TRBV4-1|NA|few|TRBJ1-3
TGCGCCAGCAGCCGCGAGGGTGTTCGTGGAAACACCATATATTTT
CASSREGVRGNTIYF
>TRBV7-2|TRBD2|NA|TRBJ2-7
TGTGCCAGCAGCTTAGGTCTAGCGGACAACTACGAGCAGTACTTC
CASSLGLADNYEQYF
>TRBV2|TRBD2|NA|TRBJ2-7
TGTGCCAGCAGTGTGGGTAGCGGGAGCTCCTACGAGCAGTACTTC
CASSVGSGSSYEQYF
>TRBV20-1|NA|once|TRBJ2-7
TGCAGTGCTAGTAGAGGCACCGAGCAGTACTTC
CSASRGTEQYF
>TRBV6-5|TRBD1|NA|TRBJ2-7
TGTGCCAGCAGTTTGGACAGGGGCCACGAGCAGTACTTC
CASSLDRGHEQYF
>TRBV27|TRBD2|NA|TRBJ2-7
TGTGCCAGCAGTCTCTCGGCGGGAGGGGTCGAGCAGTACTTC
CASSLSAGGVEQYF
>TRBV7-8|NA|NA|TRBJ2-5
TGTGCCAGCAGCTTAGCCAGAGAGACCCAGTACTTC
CASSLARETQYF
>TRBV7-9|NA|NA|TRBJ2-3
TGTGCCAGCAGCTTGGGGCAAAAGAGCACAGATACGCAGTATTTT
CASSLGQKSTDTQYF
>TRBV2|NA|NA|TRBJ2-3
TGTGCCAGCAGGGGGGGAGGCACCGCCACAGATACGCAGTATTTT
CASRGGGTATDTQYF
>TRBV5-6|TRBD1|NA|TRBJ1-2
TGTGCCAGCAGCCGGGGAGCGACAGGGAATGGCTACACCTTC
CASSRGATGNGYTF
>TRBV4-2|NA|once|TRBJ2-1
TGTGCCAGCAGCCAAGTGGGGGGATCCTACAATGAGCAGTTCTTC
CASSQVGGSYNEQFF
>TRBV6-1|NA|NA|TRBJ2-1
TGTGCCAGCAGTGACGCGACAGGCGATGTTTATGGGCAGTTCTTC
CASSDATGDVYGQFF
>TRBV6-5|NA|NA|TRBJ1-2
TGTGCCAGCAGTTACGAAGGGGCTAGGTACTATGGCTACACCTTC
CASSYEGARYYGYTF
>TRBV28|NA|NA|TRBJ2-1
TGTGCCAGCAGTTTAGCCGACAGAGACAATGAGCAGTTCTTC
CASSLADRDNEQFF
>TRBV6-6|NA|once|TRBJ2-7
TGTGCCAGCAGTTACCGCGCTAGTAGTCAGAACGAGCAGTACTTC
CASSYRASSQNEQYF
>TRBV11-2|TRBD1|NA|TRBJ2-7
TGTGCCAGCAGCGGGACAGCCTTCGACGAGCAGTACTTC
CASSGTAFDEQYF
>TRBV28|NA|NA|TRBJ2-7
TGTGCCAGCAGTTTTATAGGGGGTAACGAGCAGTACTTC
CASSFIGGNEQYF
>TRBV5-4|TRBD1|NA|TRBJ2-1
TGTGCCAGCAGCTTGGGGGACAGTCGGTTACGGTTCTTC
CASSLGDSRLRFF